One TCR beta chain is described in this entry. This clonotype came up a few times. Its recognized antigen is unknown. A read error may be the cause here, since a much bigger clone is one base away. The data were obtained in a study of regulatory T cells in long-lasting Graves disease (dated by TCRdb to the early 2020s). A note on the overall study: Persistent Graves' disease meant more than 5 years of antithyroid drug treatment with TSH receptor autoantibodies that stayed positive. Antithyroid drugs had been taken for ten to twelve years on average by persistent Graves' disease patients in the clinical cohort. A total of about 35 samples underwent TCR sequencing, from about 13 patients with persistent Graves' disease and some 20 patients with newly diagnosed Graves' disease. Peripheral blood TCR sequencing and RNA sequencing compared persistent Graves' disease patients with newly diagnosed Graves' disease patients. The study was conducted in China and was registered as a clinical trial. What the research found in general, with its limitations: As a limitation, the authors acknowledged that the small sample size may reduce accuracy. Preferential use of TRBV28, TRBJ1-2 and TRBJ2-5 was observed in persistent disease, whereas TRBV20-1 and TRBJ2-1 were favored in newly diagnosed disease. Persistent Graves' disease patients showed lower TCR Shannon entropy and fewer highly expanded clones than newly diagnosed patients, suggesting clonal expansion. The study examined only peripheral blood because the primary lesion, thyroid tissue, could not be accessed. Only the TCR beta chain was sequenced and analyzed. Patients with persistent disease shared more public clonotypes (about 2,500) than newly diagnosed patients did (more than 900).

Library preparation was by multiplex PCR. The sequencing machine was an Illumina HiSeq 4000. TCR beta libraries were built with iRepertoire HTBI primers and Arm-PCR amplification of CDR3 regions. Before sequencing, the PCR products went through gel purification. For the original study's pipeline: A total of 62 TRBV and some 15 TRBJ segments were identified across samples and were used for gene usage analysis of CDR3 amino acid clonotypes. COPE and FqMerger were used to merge the filtered high-quality paired reads into contigs. Contigs were aligned with BLAST to IMGT TRBV, TRBD and TRBJ reference genes, and CDR3 was defined per IMGT. Any clonotype with a frequency above 0.1% was classified as a highly expanded clone. Shannon entropy was used to measure repertoire diversity, and the Gini coefficient was used to measure V-J evenness. Clonotypes shared by more than one individual were considered public. TCRdb ran its own pipeline on the public reads, namely fastp trimming at Q25 and MiXCR clone calling, and kept in-frame beta chains. Rows merge per CDR3 protein into single entries with the most common DNA and genes. TCRdb's processing, not the authors' own work, is the source of the V and J calls. The sample yields about 460,000 distinct CDR3 sequences; under 25% were counted once. In total, the top ten clones hold about 12% of the sample.

The germline V gene supplies CDR1 MDHEN and CDR2 SYDVKM. The CDR3 runs 11 residues from the cysteine to the phenylalanine. This entry keeps only the CDR3 DNA: 33 bases, framed from base 1. Trimming removed 10 bases from V and 4 bases from J, leaving 10 bases between the germline ends. The meaning of the sample's time point label: persistent/refractory GD, antithyroid drugs over 5 years with positive TRAb. For both TCR sequencing and RNA sequencing, RNA was extracted from PBMCs in TRIzol. The diagnosis of Graves' disease was made according to American Thyroid Association guidelines. Patients for the study were recruited at an endocrinology department in Xi'an, China. Each patient gave roughly 8.4 milliliters of peripheral blood, collected in an EDTA anticoagulant tube. Ficoll Paque Plus density gradient separation was used to isolate PBMCs, and no additional T cell sorting was done. An Agilent 2100 Bioanalyzer and agarose gel were used to check RNA quality, while a NanoDrop 2000 measured RNA concentration.

This TCR was sampled from a female donor with Graves disease. Specimen: peripheral blood mononuclear cells (PBMCs), collected when the disease was refractory, from a patient treated with antithyroid drugs. The chain is encoded by TRBV28 joined to TRBJ1-1; no D gene is confidently identified. The nucleotide sequence is TGTGCCACCACGGGGAGCACTGAAGCTTTCTTT. Its protein reads: CATTGSTEAFF.